Below are 22 T cell receptor beta chains sequenced from a single sample in a study of blood T cell repertoires in COVID-19. The table came from immunoSEQ multiplex PCR; TCRdb's copy has only in-frame clones and leaves some out. Of roughly 120,000 clones in the sample, approximately 90% are singletons; the top ten hold roughly 4.4%. Sequenced: peripheral blood. Receptor source: a woman aged 50 to 60 with acute or convalescent COVID-19.

The V and J genes are TRBV7-2 and TRBJ2-7; 9 nucleotides line up with TRBD1. Per germline, CDR1 SGHTA and CDR2 FQGNSA. V shed 4 bases and J 0 bases; nucleotides not matched to a gene: 4. The CDR3 loop spans 15 amino acids. CDR3: CASSYAGQGSYEQYF. Here the CDR3 DNA reads TGTGCCAGCAGCTACGCGGGACAGGGCTCCTACGAGCAGTACTTC.

The chain employs TRBV6-5 and TRBJ2-5, with a possible D match to TRBD2 (6 bases). The CDR3 is made up of 13 amino acids. Germline CDR1 MNHEY, CDR2 SVGAGI. Deletions cut 0 bases from V and 4 bases from J, with 6 bases between. The CDR3 nucleotides read TGTGCCAGCAGTTACTCGGAGGGAGAGACCCAGTACTTC. Translating gives CASSYSEGETQYF.

The chain links TRBV29-1 to TRBJ1-5; TRBD1 is a possible D gene (5 bases). The germline V gene has CDR1 SQVTM and CDR2 ANQGSEA. V lost 7 bases and J lost 0, with 10 bases in between. There are 13 residues in the CDR3. The CDR3 sequence is CSAVTASNQPQHF. The CDR3 region has the DNA TGCAGCGCCGTGACAGCTAGCAATCAGCCCCAGCATTTT.

The rearrangement joins TRBV6-5 to TRBJ1-2; 9 bases line up with TRBD1. Germline loops: CDR1 MNHEY, CDR2 SVGAGI. There are 13 residues in the CDR3. The J segment lost 4 bases and the V segment lost 6 bases, leaving 3 bases of the junction unmatched. The CDR3 DNA reads as TGTGCCAGCAGCACAGGGGGCGCCTATGGCTACACCTTC. Its translation is CASSTGGAYGYTF.

Here the CDR3 DNA reads TGTGCCAGCAGCCAAGATCTTACCCGGGGCGAGCAGTACTTC. Translated: CASSQDLTRGEQYF. This chain joins TRBV3-1 (or the pseudogene TRBV3-2) and TRBJ2-7, with D perhaps TRBD2 (5 bases). The CDR3 extends over 14 amino acids. The V end lost 0 bases, the J end lost 6 bases, and 12 bases lay between the germline ends. Germline values: CDR1 LGHDT, CDR2 YNNKEL (reference sequence).

The chain links TRBV12-3 or TRBV12-4 to TRBJ1-2; D is possibly TRBD1 (5 bases). V was trimmed by 7 bases and J by 2 bases, leaving 11 bases between them. The CDR3 has 13 amino acids. This CDR3 is CASTTGGNYGYTF. In nucleotides, the CDR3 is TGTGCCAGCACCACTGGGGGGAACTATGGCTACACCTTC.

The chain carries TRBV6-1 and TRBJ2-1; TRBD2 agrees at 11 bases. With 2 bases clipped from V and 7 bases from J, the junction kept 10 bases outside the gene matches. The CDR3 length is 17 residues. Germline V gene data show CDR1 as MNHNS and CDR2 as SASEGT. This CDR3 is CASSEQLAGGPENEQFF. The CDR3 DNA reads as TGTGCCAGCAGTGAACAATTAGCGGGGGGGCCGGAGAATGAGCAGTTCTTC.

The chain links TRBV11-2 to TRBJ2-7, with D uncertain. Germline CDR1 is SGHAT and CDR2 is FQNNGV. There are 11 residues in the CDR3. Trimming removed 3 bases from V and 2 bases from J, with 2 bases in between. The CDR3: CASSFTYEQYF. The CDR3 DNA follows: TGTGCCAGCAGCTTTACCTACGAGCAGTACTTC.

The J gene is TRBJ1-4, the V gene TRBV15, with 12 bases lining up with TRBD1. V was pared by 4 bases and J by 8 bases, with 2 bases of the junction left unmatched. In germline, CDR1 is LNHNV, CDR2 YYDKDF (reference sequence). The CDR3 covers 14 residues. CDR3 residues: CATSTGTGGEKLFF. The CDR3 DNA reads as TGTGCCACCAGCACCGGGACAGGGGGCGAAAAACTGTTTTTT.

The chain joins TRBV4-3 to TRBJ2-1; 8 bases map to TRBD1. Trimming cost V 4 bases and J 6 bases; bases outside gene matches: 8. Looked up from germline, CDR1 is LGHNA and CDR2 is YSLEER. This CDR3 contains 15 residues. CDR3 sequence: CASSPGQGQGNEQFF. Here the CDR3 DNA reads TGCGCCAGCAGCCCTGGCCAAGGACAGGGCAATGAGCAGTTCTTC.

The V gene is TRBV10-3, the J gene TRBJ2-5, with D possibly matching TRBD1 (5 bases). The V and J ends lost 5 bases and 2 bases respectively, with 15 bases between them. This CDR3 is built from 15 residues. Germline CDR1 ENHRY, CDR2 SYGVKD. CDR3 residues: CAISNPGMEQETQYF. CDR3 bases: TGTGCCATCAGTAACCCAGGGATGGAACAAGAGACCCAGTACTTC.

The CDR3 region is CASSAGTSEYNEQFF. The CDR3 DNA sequence: TGCGCCAGCAGTGCCGGGACTAGCGAGTACAATGAGCAGTTCTTC. This chain links TRBV10-1 with TRBJ2-1, with 10 bases aligning to TRBD2. With V trimmed by 4 bases and J by 4 bases, 4 bases remained unmatched. The germline CDR1 and CDR2 sequences are WNHNN and SYGVQD (reference sequence). This CDR3 comprises 15 residues.

V usage is TRBV6-5 and J usage is TRBJ1-5; TRBD1 aligns across 7 bases. After removal of 5 bases from V and 4 bases from J, the junction contained 2 bases not matched to a gene. Germline CDR1 reads MNHEY; CDR2 reads SVGAGI. The CDR3 spans 13 residues. CDR3: CASSTGANQPQHF. The CDR3 DNA reads TGTGCCAGCAGTACAGGGGCTAATCAGCCCCAGCATTTT.

This chain links TRBV13 with TRBJ2-7, with 9 bases lining up with TRBD1. V lost 5 bases to trimming and J lost 8 bases; unmatched junction nucleotides: 10. The germline CDR1 and CDR2 sequences are PRHDT and FYEKMQ (reference sequence). The CDR3 consists of 14 residues. The CDR3 protein is CASSLDRGRHQQYF. In nucleotides, the CDR3 is TGTGCCAGCAGCCTGGACAGGGGTCGACACCAGCAGTACTTC.

The chain employs TRBV5-4 and TRBJ2-7; the match to TRBD1 covers 7 bases. J was trimmed by 13 bases and V by 4 bases; bases with no gene match: 8. In germline, CDR1 is SGHNT, CDR2 YYREEE (reference sequence). This CDR3 spans 11 amino acids. The CDR3 sequence: CASSPGTALYF. Written as DNA, the CDR3 is TGTGCCAGCAGCCCCGGGACAGCGCTTTACTTC.

This clone showed up just once. The chain carries TRBV18 and TRBJ1-5; weak D call: TRBD1 (5 bases). The CDR3 totals 15 residues. The germline V and J ends were trimmed by 5 bases and 3 bases, with 14 bases remaining between them. Germline V CDR1 and CDR2: KGHSH, LQKENI. CDR3 nucleotides: TGTGCCAGCTCATTGAATCAGGGAAACAATCAGCCCCAGCATTTT. Amino acid sequence: CASSLNQGNNQPQHF.

The CDR3 sequence is CSVADYGYTF. Written as DNA, the CDR3 is TGCAGCGTTGCGGACTATGGCTACACCTTC. This chain connects TRBV29-1 to TRBJ1-2; D unclear. From germline, CDR1 is SQVTM and CDR2 ANQGSEA. V shed 4 bases and J shed 3 bases, with 3 bases lying between them. The CDR3 loop spans 10 amino acids.

The chain joins TRBV12-3 or TRBV12-4 to TRBJ1-3; D is undetermined. Trimming took 0 bases from V and 9 from J, leaving 6 bases between them. The CDR3 extends over 12 amino acids. CDR3 coding DNA: TGTGCCAGCAGTTTAGCGGGGAGCACCATATATTTT. It yields the protein CASSLAGSTIYF.

The chain carries TRBV10-3 and TRBJ2-2; D might be TRBD2 (5 bases). V shed 0 bases and J shed 1 base, with 12 bases lying between them. The CDR3 length is 17 residues. Per the germline V gene, CDR1 is ENHRY and CDR2 is SYGVKD. The CDR3: CAISESTGKGNTGELFF. DNA of the CDR3: TGTGCCATCAGTGAGTCGACCGGGAAGGGGAACACCGGGGAGCTGTTTTTT.

The rearrangement links TRBV24-1 to TRBJ1-2, with D possibly TRBD1 on 6 matching bases. Trimming took 8 bases from V and 1 from J, leaving 16 bases between them. The CDR3 consists of 15 residues. Germline assignment: CDR1 KGHDR and CDR2 SFDVKD. CDR3 in amino acids: CATILGGRVNYGYTF. CDR3 in DNA: TGTGCCACCATCCTCGGGGGGCGAGTTAACTATGGCTACACCTTC.

This clone occurred once. The rearrangement uses TRBV5-4 and TRBJ2-3; 13 bases are a match to TRBD2. CDR1 is SGHNT, CDR2 YYREEE, per germline (reference sequence). CDR3 length equals 16 residues. With 5 bases clipped from V and 6 bases from J, the junction kept 9 bases outside the gene matches. CDR3 nucleotides: TGTGCCAGCAGTCAAAATGGACTAGCGGGGGTTGATACGCAGTATTTT. Encoded protein: CASSQNGLAGVDTQYF.

The CDR3 coding sequence is TGTGCCAGCAGCTTACTAGCGGGACCCACAGATACGCAGTATTTT. Amino acids: CASSLLAGPTDTQYF. The chain carries TRBV7-9 and TRBJ2-3, with 9 positions matching TRBD2. V shed 2 bases and J 2 bases; nucleotides not matched to a gene: 2. Germline V gene sequence: CDR1 SEHNR, CDR2 FQNEAQ (reference sequence). The CDR3 extends over 15 amino acids.